Below are 27 T cell receptor beta chains sequenced from a single sample in a study of cytomegalovirus exposure and HLA in healthy donors. Primers: 60 Vbeta forward and 13 Jbeta reverse. TCRdb's copy holds only in-frame clones and misses some; the assay was immunoSEQ multiplex PCR. Here the sample spans roughly 110,000 clones, over 75% being singletons. The sequenced material came from PBMCs. The receptors stem from a woman between 25 and 40 years old in good health and CMV-seropositive.

The chain joins TRBV30 to TRBJ2-3; TRBD1 might be the D (5 bases). CDR3 length: 14 amino acids. Germline V lookup: CDR1 GTSNPN, CDR2 SVGIG (reference sequence). V lost 4 bases and J lost 0, with 11 bases in between. The CDR3 region is CAWNGRVSTDTQYF. CDR3 DNA: TGTGCCTGGAACGGCAGGGTTAGCACAGATACGCAGTATTTT.

The rearrangement uses TRBV18 and TRBJ2-7; 8 bases line up with TRBD2. Germline V gives CDR1 KGHSH, CDR2 LQKENI. The V gene end was trimmed by 3 bases and the J gene end by 13 bases; junction bases not matched to a gene: 14. The CDR3 covers 14 residues. CDR3 nucleotides: TGTGCCAGCTCACCCCCCGGAGTAGCGGGGCCCCTATACTTC. Amino acid sequence: CASSPPGVAGPLYF.

V gene TRBV5-5 combines with J gene TRBJ2-7; 9 bases map to TRBD1. J gave up 5 bases and V 3 bases, and 3 bases lay outside the gene matches. The CDR3 consists of 13 residues. From germline, CDR1 is SGHKS and CDR2 YYEKEE (reference sequence). The CDR3 protein is CASSYRGLDEQYF. CDR3 DNA: TGTGCCAGCAGCTACAGGGGGCTCGACGAGCAGTACTTC.

This chain connects TRBV29-1 to TRBJ1-2; 7 bases line up with TRBD1. This CDR3 is built from 12 residues. With 6 bases clipped from V and 3 bases from J, the junction kept 4 bases outside the gene matches. Germline CDR1 reads SQVTM; CDR2 reads ANQGSEA. CDR3 nucleotides: TGCAGCGTCACCCAGGGGGACTATGGCTACACCTTC. Translation: CSVTQGDYGYTF.

The chain carries TRBV9 and TRBJ2-1, with D maybe TRBD2 (7 bases). Germline V gene sequence: CDR1 SGDLS, CDR2 YYNGEE. With 0 bases removed from V and 4 bases from J, the gap between germline ends came to 14 bases. This CDR3 contains 16 residues. The CDR3: CASSVVSGGAYNEQFF. The CDR3 DNA reads as TGTGCCAGCAGCGTAGTATCGGGGGGCGCTTACAATGAGCAGTTCTTC.

V usage is TRBV7-2 and J usage is TRBJ1-1; D call uncertain. This CDR3 is 14 amino acids long. Per germline, CDR1 SGHTA and CDR2 FQGNSA. V lost 1 base to trimming and J lost 2 bases, with 8 bases between them. Written as DNA, the CDR3 is TGTGCCAGCAGCTTAGGTACAGTAAACACTGAAGCTTTCTTT. Translated: CASSLGTVNTEAFF.

This clone was seen a few times. The V and J genes are TRBV4-1 and TRBJ2-7; 10 bases map to TRBD1. After removal of 3 bases from V and 2 bases from J, the junction contained 4 bases not matched to a gene. CDR1 MGHRA and CDR2 YSYEKL come from the germline V gene. This CDR3 is built from 15 residues. The CDR3 sequence: CASSQGQGLTYEQYF. The CDR3 DNA reads as TGCGCCAGCAGCCAGGGACAGGGGCTAACCTACGAGCAGTACTTC.

As DNA, the CDR3 is TGCGCCAGCGGCACGGGACTAGCAGTCGGCGCCGGGGAGCTGTTTTTT. Residues: CASGTGLAVGAGELFF. The V call is TRBV5-1, the J call TRBJ2-2; TRBD2 matches 9 bases. CDR3 length: 16 residues. CDR1 and CDR2 (germline): SGHRS, YFSETQ. V was pared by 7 bases and J by 6 bases, with 13 bases of the junction left unmatched.

The chain joins TRBV5-4 to TRBJ2-7; D call uncertain. The V gene lost 1 base and the J gene lost 1 base, with 15 bases spanning the gap. This CDR3 comprises 16 residues. From germline, CDR1 is SGHNT and CDR2 YYREEE (reference sequence). CDR3 loop: CASSLRLAGTSYEQYF. The CDR3 nucleotides are TGTGCCAGCAGCTTGCGTTTGGCAGGTACTTCCTACGAGCAGTACTTC.

The chain carries TRBV19 and TRBJ1-5; weak D call: TRBD1 (5 bases). With 5 bases removed from V and 5 bases from J, the gap between germline ends came to 22 bases. CDR3 length: 17 residues. Per the germline V gene, CDR1 is LNHDA and CDR2 is SQIVND (reference sequence). CDR3 in DNA: TGTGCCAGTAGTGCGCAGGGATTGCTCCCGGGGGATCAGCCCCAGCATTTT. Its translation is CASSAQGLLPGDQPQHF.

This clone was recorded a few times. The chain's CDR3 is CASRRTSLWQETQYF. In DNA, the CDR3 is TGCGCCAGCAGGAGGACTAGTTTATGGCAAGAGACCCAGTACTTC. This sequence joins TRBV5-1 and TRBJ2-5; 7 bases match TRBD2. Germline V gene lookup returns CDR1 SGHRS and CDR2 YFSETQ. V was clipped by 5 bases and J by 2 bases; unmatched bases: 9. The CDR3 covers 15 residues.

This chain joins TRBV13 and TRBJ2-7, with TRBD2 identical over 16 bases. This CDR3 contains 20 residues. Germline V lookup: CDR1 PRHDT, CDR2 FYEKMQ (reference sequence). V lost 2 bases to trimming and J lost 5 bases; unmatched junction nucleotides: 15. CDR3 in amino acids: CASSLLWGTSGGASDDEQYF. CDR3 DNA sequence: TGTGCCAGCAGCTTACTTTGGGGGACTAGCGGGGGGGCCTCCGACGACGAGCAGTACTTC.

V and J are TRBV19 and TRBJ1-6, with 11 bases that match TRBD1. Germline loops: CDR1 LNHDA, CDR2 SQIVND (reference sequence). The CDR3 is 13 amino acids. Unmatched junction bases numbered 5, after V lost 10 bases and J lost 9 bases. The CDR3 spells CATRDRGSSPLHF. The CDR3 coding sequence is TGTGCCACCAGGGACAGGGGGAGTTCACCCCTCCACTTT.

This chain joins TRBV18 and TRBJ1-2, with 10 bases fitting TRBD1. J was trimmed by 6 bases and V by 1 base; bases with no gene match: 11. Germline V gives CDR1 KGHSH, CDR2 LQKENI. The CDR3 has 17 amino acids. The CDR3 is CASSPLPGQGNGHGYTF. CDR3 nucleotides: TGTGCCAGCTCACCACTGCCGGGACAGGGGAACGGACATGGCTACACCTTC.

The chain has TRBV11-3 and TRBJ2-7; no clear D gene. CDR1 and CDR2 from the germline V gene are SGHNT and YENEEA. The V gene lost 4 bases and the J gene lost 5 bases, with 12 bases spanning the gap. This CDR3 has 13 amino acids. CDR3 protein: CASSSPGRHEQYF. In nucleotides, the CDR3 is TGTGCCAGCAGCTCCCCGGGTAGGCACGAGCAGTACTTC.

This clone was observed a single time. The rearrangement uses TRBV5-4 and TRBJ1-3; TRBD1 agrees at 7 bases. V dropped 4 bases and J dropped 4; count of bases not matched to a gene: 8. Looked up from germline, CDR1 is SGHNT and CDR2 is YYREEE (reference sequence). This CDR3 spans 15 amino acids. The CDR3 is CASSTATGSGNTIYF. CDR3 DNA sequence: TGTGCCAGCAGCACCGCGACAGGGTCCGGAAACACCATATATTTT.

V gene TRBV18 combines with J gene TRBJ1-1; no firm D call. Trimming shortened V by 1 base and J by 0 bases, and 9 bases separated the two germline ends. The CDR3 loop spans 15 amino acids. CDR1 KGHSH and CDR2 LQKENI come from the germline V gene. The CDR3 here is CASSPQNKLNTEAFF. In DNA form, the CDR3 reads TGTGCCAGCTCACCACAAAACAAACTGAACACTGAAGCTTTCTTT.

This rearrangement joins TRBV7-9 to TRBJ2-3; 8 bases agree with TRBD2. The V and J ends lost 5 bases and 5 bases, in that order; junction bases with no gene match: 12. The germline gives CDR1 SEHNR, CDR2 FQNEAQ (reference sequence). The CDR3 is 16 amino acids. The DNA of the CDR3 is TGTGCCAGCAGCGCCGGGACTAGGTCATTTGGAGATACGCAGTATTTT. Amino acid sequence: CASSAGTRSFGDTQYF. Full variable domain (outside the CDR3, taken from reference TRBV7-9 and TRBJ2-3): DTGVSQNPRHKITKRGQNVTFRCDPISEHNRLYWYRQTLGQGPEFLTYFQNEAQLEKSRLLSDRFSAERPKGSFSTLEIQRTEQGDSAMYLCASSAGTRSFGDTQYFGPGTRLTVL.

The chain joins TRBV5-1 to TRBJ1-6; D unclear. V lost 3 bases to trimming and J lost 5 bases, with 15 bases between them. Germline CDR1 reads SGHRS; CDR2 reads YFSETQ. The CDR3 has 16 amino acids. CDR3 residues: CASSWNIESDNSPLHF. DNA of the CDR3: TGCGCCAGCAGCTGGAACATAGAAAGCGATAATTCACCCCTCCACTTT.

The chain uses TRBV5-8 and TRBJ2-2, with 7 bases that match TRBD1. Losses at the gene ends were 3 bases for V and 0 bases for J; bases not matched to a gene: 11. The CDR3 has 18 amino acids. Germline V gives CDR1 SGHTS, CDR2 YDEGEE. In nucleotides, the CDR3 is TGTGCCAGCAGCTCTGGGACAGACCTGTTCGCGAACACCGGGGAGCTGTTTTTT. Translation gives CASSSGTDLFANTGELFF.

This clone was detected only a few times. The V call is TRBV6-5, the J call TRBJ1-1; D gene uncertain. The CDR3 covers 12 residues. The ends were cut back, 2 bases at V and 4 bases at J, with 5 bases in the middle. The germline V gene has CDR1 MNHEY and CDR2 SVGAGI. CDR3 DNA sequence: TGTGCCAGCAGTTACGATAGCACTGAAGCTTTCTTT. Amino acid sequence: CASSYDSTEAFF.

The V call is TRBV30, the J call TRBJ2-1, with TRBD2 as a possible D gene (6 bases). The germline gives CDR1 GTSNPN, CDR2 SVGIG (reference sequence). The CDR3 is 14 residues long. The V end lost 1 base, the J end lost 9 bases, and 16 bases lay between the germline ends. In nucleotides, the CDR3 is TGTGCCTGGAGTGGGATGCAACTAGCTCCTGAGCAGTTCTTC. Protein sequence: CAWSGMQLAPEQFF.

V is TRBV30 and J is TRBJ2-5; TRBD2 agrees at 7 bases. The V segment lost 2 bases and the J segment 4 bases; nucleotides outside the gene matches: 1. This CDR3 comprises 12 residues. In germline, CDR1 is GTSNPN, CDR2 SVGIG (reference sequence). CDR3 in DNA: TGTGCCTGGAGTTTAGCGGGAGAGACCCAGTACTTC. Amino acids: CAWSLAGETQYF.

This clone was seen a single time. The chain links TRBV2 to TRBJ1-2, with a tentative D call TRBD1 (6 bases). Trimming stripped 5 bases from V and 0 bases from J, with 10 bases between. Germline V lookup: CDR1 SNHLY, CDR2 FYNNEI. The CDR3 is 14 amino acids. The CDR3 sequence is CASSNRVTNYGYTF. For the CDR3, the DNA is TGTGCCAGCAGTAACAGGGTAACTAACTATGGCTACACCTTC.

This clone appeared a few times. This rearrangement joins TRBV12-5 to TRBJ2-1, with D possibly being TRBD2 (5 bases). V lost 1 base and J 1 base, leaving 11 bases between the germline ends. Germline V gene lookup returns CDR1 LGHNT and CDR2 FRNRAP. CDR3 length: 16 amino acids. Written as DNA, the CDR3 is TGTGCTAGTGGTTTGGAGGACGGGATTTCCTACAATGAGCAGTTCTTC. The encoded protein is CASGLEDGISYNEQFF.

CDR3 bases: TGTGCCAGCAGCTTCGGACAGCTCAACACTGAAGCTTTCTTT. This translates into CASSFGQLNTEAFF. The V call is TRBV11-3, the J call TRBJ1-1; D possibly corresponds to TRBD1 (6 bases). The CDR3 spans 14 residues. V gave up 3 bases and J gave up 2 bases, with 10 bases separating them. Looked up from germline, CDR1 is SGHNT and CDR2 is YENEEA.

Comment on this clone: One end of the junction varies from germline; a read error may be responsible. The chain links TRBV30 to TRBJ1-5; TRBD1 matches at 10 bases. CDR3 length equals 15 residues. Germline loops: CDR1 GTSNPN, CDR2 SVGIG (reference sequence). The CDR3 bases are TGTGCCTGGAGTGGGGGACAGGGGTTTACTCAGTCCCAGCATTTT. Protein product: CAWSGGQGFTQSQHF.